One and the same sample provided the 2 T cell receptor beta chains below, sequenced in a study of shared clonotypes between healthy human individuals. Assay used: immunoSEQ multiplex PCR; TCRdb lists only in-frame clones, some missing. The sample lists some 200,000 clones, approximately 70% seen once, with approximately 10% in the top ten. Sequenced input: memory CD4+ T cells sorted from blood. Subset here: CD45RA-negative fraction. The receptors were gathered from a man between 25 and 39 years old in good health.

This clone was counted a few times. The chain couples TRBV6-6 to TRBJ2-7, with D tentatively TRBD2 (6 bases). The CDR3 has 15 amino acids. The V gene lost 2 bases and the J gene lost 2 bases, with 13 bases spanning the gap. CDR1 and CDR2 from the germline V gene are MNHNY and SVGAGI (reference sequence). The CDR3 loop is CASSYGTGRTYEQYF. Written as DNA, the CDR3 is TGTGCCAGCAGTTACGGCACGGGGAGGACCTACGAGCAGTACTTC.

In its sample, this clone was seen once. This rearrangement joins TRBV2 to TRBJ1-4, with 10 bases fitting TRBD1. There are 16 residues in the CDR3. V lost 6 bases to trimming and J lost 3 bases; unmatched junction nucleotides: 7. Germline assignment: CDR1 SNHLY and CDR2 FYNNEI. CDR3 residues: CASSDRGQGANEKLFF. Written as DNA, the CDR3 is TGTGCCAGCAGCGACAGGGGGCAGGGAGCTAATGAAAAACTGTTTTTT.